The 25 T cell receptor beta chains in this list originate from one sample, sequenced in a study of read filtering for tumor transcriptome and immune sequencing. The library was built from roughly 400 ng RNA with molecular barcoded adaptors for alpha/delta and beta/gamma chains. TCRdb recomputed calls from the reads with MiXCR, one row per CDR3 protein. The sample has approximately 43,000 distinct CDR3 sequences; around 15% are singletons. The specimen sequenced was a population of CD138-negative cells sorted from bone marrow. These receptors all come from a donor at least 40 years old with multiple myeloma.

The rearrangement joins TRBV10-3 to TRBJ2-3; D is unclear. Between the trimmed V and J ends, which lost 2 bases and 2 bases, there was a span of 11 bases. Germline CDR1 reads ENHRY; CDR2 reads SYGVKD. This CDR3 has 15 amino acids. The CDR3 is CAISEGPVSTDTQYF. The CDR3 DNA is TGTGCCATCAGTGAGGGTCCGGTGTCCACAGATACGCAGTATTTT.

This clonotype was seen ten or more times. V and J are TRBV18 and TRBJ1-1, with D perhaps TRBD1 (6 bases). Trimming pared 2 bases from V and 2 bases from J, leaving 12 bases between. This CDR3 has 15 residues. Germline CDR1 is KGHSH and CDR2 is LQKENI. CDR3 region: CASSPLNRANTEAFF. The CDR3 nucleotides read TGTGCCAGCTCACCATTAAACAGGGCCAACACTGAAGCTTTCTTT.

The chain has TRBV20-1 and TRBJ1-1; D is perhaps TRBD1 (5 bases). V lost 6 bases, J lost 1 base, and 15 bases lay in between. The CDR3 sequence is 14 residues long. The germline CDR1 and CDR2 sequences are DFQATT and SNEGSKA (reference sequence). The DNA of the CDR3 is TGCAGTGCCCCAAGGGGCAGCGCGAACACTGAAGCTTTCTTT. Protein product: CSAPRGSANTEAFF.

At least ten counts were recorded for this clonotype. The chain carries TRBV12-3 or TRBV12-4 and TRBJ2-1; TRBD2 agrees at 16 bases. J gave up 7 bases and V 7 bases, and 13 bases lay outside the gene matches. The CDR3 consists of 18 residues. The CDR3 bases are TGTGCCAGCAACTACCGGGGACTAGCGGGAGGGCCGAGGAATGAGCAGTTCTTC. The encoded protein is CASNYRGLAGGPRNEQFF.

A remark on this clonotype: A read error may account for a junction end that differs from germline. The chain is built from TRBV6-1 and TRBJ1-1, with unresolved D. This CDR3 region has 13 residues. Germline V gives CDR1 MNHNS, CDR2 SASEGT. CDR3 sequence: CASFPTENTEAFF. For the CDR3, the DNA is TGTGCCTCCTTCCCTACAGAGAACACTGAAGCTTTCTTC.

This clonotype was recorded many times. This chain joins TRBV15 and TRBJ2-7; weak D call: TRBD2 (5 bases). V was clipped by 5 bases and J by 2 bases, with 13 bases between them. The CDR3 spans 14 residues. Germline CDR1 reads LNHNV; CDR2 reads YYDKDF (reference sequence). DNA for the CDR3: TGTGCCACCAGCCCCCGGACTTCGACCTACGAGCAGTACTTC. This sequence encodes CATSPRTSTYEQYF. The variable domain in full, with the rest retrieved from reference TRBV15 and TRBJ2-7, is DAMVIQNPRYQVTQFGKPVTLSCSQTLNHNVMYWYQQKSSQAPKLLFHYYDKDFNNEADTPDNFQSRRPNTSFCFLDIRSPGLGDTAMYLCATSPRTSTYEQYFGPGTRLTVT.

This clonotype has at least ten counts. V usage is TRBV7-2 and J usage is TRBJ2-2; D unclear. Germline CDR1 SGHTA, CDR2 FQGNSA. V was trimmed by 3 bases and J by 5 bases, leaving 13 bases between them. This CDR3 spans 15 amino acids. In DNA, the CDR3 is TGTGCCAGCAGCTTGTTCAAAGGGCCAACCGGGGAGCTGTTTTTT. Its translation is CASSLFKGPTGELFF.

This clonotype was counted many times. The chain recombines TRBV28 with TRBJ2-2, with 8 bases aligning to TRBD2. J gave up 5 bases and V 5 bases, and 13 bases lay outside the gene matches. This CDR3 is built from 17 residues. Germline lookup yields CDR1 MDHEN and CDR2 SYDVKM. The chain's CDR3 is CASSPSRAGVRTGELFF. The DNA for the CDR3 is TGTGCCAGCAGTCCCTCGAGAGCGGGAGTAAGGACCGGGGAGCTGTTTTTT.

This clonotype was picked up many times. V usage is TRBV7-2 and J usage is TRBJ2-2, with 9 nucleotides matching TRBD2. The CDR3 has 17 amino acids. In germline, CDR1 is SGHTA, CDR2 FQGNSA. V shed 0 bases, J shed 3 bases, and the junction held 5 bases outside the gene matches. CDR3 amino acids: CASSLASGSIYTGELFF. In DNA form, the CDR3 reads TGTGCCAGCAGCTTAGCTAGCGGGAGTATTTACACCGGGGAGCTGTTTTTT.

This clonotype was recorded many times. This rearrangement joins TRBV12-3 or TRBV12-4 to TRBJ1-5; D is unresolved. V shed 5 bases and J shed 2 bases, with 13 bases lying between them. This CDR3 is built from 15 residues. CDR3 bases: TGTGCCAGCAGTCCTGGGTCGCGGGGCAATCAGCCCCAGCATTTT. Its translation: CASSPGSRGNQPQHF.

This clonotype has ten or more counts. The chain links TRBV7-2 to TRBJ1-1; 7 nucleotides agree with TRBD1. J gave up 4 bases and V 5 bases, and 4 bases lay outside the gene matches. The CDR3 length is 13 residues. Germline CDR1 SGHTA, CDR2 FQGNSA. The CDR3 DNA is TGTGCCAGCAGCCACCACAGGGGCACTGAAGCTTTCTTT. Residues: CASSHHRGTEAFF.

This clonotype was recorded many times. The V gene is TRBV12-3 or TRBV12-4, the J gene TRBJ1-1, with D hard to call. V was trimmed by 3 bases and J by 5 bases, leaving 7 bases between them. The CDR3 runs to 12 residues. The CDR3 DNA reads TGTGCCAGCAGTTTTGTGGAGACTGAAGCTTTCTTT. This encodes CASSFVETEAFF.

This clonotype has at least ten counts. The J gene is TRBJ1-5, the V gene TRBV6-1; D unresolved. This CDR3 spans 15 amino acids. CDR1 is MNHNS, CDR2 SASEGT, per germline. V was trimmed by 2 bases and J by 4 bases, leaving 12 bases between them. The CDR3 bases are TGTGCCAGCAGTGAAACCCCCACAGTAAATCAGCCCCAGCATTTT. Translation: CASSETPTVNQPQHF.

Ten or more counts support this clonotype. The CDR3 here is CASSLDRGRGSGANVLTF. The CDR3 region has the DNA TGTGCCAGCAGCTTAGATCGAGGACGGGGCTCTGGGGCCAACGTCCTGACTTTC. The J gene is TRBJ2-6, the V gene TRBV11-2; TRBD2 might be the D (5 bases). Trimming cost V 0 bases and J 0 bases, with 12 bases left between them. Germline lookup yields CDR1 SGHAT and CDR2 FQNNGV. The CDR3 runs 18 residues.

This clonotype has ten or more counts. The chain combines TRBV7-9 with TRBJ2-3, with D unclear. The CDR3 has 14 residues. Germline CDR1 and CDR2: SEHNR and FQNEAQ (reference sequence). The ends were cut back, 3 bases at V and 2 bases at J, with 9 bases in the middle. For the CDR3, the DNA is TGTGCCAGCAGCTTTCGTAGTAACACAGATACGCAGTATTTT. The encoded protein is CASSFRSNTDTQYF.

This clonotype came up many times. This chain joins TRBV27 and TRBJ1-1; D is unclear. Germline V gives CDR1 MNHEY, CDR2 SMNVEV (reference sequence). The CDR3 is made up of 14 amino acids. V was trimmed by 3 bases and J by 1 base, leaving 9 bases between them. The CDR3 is CASSFNTRNTEAFF. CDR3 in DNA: TGTGCCAGCAGTTTTAATACAAGGAACACTGAAGCTTTCTTT.

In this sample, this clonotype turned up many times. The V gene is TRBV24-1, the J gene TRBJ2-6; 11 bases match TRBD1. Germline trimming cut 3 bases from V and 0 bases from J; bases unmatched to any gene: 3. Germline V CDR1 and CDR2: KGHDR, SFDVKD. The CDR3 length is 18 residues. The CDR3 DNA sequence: TGTGCCACCAGTGATGGGGACAGGGGGTCCTCTGGGGCCAACGTCCTGACTTTC. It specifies CATSDGDRGSSGANVLTF.

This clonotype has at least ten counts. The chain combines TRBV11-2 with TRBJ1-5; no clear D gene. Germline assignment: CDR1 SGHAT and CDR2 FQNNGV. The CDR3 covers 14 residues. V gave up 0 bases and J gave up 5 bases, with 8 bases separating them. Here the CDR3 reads CASSLEPDHQPQHF. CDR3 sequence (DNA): TGTGCCAGCAGCTTAGAGCCGGACCATCAGCCCCAGCATTTT. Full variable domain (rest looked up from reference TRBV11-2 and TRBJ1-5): EAGVAQSPRYKIIEKRQSVAFWCNPISGHATLYWYQQILGQGPKLLIQFQNNGVVDDSQLPKDRFSAERLKGVDSTLKIQPAKLEDSAVYLCASSLEPDHQPQHFGDGTRLSIL.

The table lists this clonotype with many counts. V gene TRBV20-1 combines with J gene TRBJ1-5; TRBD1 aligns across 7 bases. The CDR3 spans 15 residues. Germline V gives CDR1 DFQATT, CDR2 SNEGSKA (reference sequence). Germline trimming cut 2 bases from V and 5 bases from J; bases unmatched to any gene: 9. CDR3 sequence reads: CSARLFPGTDQPQHF. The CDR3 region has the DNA TGCAGTGCTAGACTCTTCCCCGGGACAGATCAGCCCCAGCATTTT.

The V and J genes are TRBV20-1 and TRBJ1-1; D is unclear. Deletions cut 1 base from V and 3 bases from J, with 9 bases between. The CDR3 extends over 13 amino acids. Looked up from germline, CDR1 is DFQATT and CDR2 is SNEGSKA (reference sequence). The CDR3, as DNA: TGCAGTGCTAGAGCTTCCCAGGACACTGAAGCTTTCTTT. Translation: CSARASQDTEAFF.

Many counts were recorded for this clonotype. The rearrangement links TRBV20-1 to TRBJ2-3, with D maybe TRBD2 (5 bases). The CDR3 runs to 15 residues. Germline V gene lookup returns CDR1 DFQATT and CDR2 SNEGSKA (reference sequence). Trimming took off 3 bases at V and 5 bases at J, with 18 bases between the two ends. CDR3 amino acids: CSARDLEWGEDTQYF. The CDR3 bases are TGCAGTGCTAGGGACTTAGAGTGGGGTGAAGATACGCAGTATTTT.

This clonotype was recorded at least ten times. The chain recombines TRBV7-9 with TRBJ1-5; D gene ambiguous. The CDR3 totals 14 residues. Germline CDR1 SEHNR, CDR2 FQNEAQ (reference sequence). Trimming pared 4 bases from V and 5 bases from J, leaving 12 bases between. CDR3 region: CASSWAGVDQPQHF. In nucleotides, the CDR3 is TGTGCCAGCAGCTGGGCCGGGGTAGATCAGCCCCAGCATTTT.

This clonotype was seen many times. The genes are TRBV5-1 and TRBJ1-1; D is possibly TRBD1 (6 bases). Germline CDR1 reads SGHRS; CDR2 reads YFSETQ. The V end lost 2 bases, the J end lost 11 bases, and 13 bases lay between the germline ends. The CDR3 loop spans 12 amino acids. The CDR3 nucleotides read TGCGCCAGCAGCTTTGGAGGGGGGAAGGCTTTCTTT. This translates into CASSFGGGKAFF.

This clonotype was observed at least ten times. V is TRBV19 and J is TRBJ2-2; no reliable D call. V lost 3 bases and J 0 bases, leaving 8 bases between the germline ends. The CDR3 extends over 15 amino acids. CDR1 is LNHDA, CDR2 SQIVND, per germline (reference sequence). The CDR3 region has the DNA TGTGCCAGTAGTATTGGAGTTTCGAACACCGGGGAGCTGTTTTTT. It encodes CASSIGVSNTGELFF.

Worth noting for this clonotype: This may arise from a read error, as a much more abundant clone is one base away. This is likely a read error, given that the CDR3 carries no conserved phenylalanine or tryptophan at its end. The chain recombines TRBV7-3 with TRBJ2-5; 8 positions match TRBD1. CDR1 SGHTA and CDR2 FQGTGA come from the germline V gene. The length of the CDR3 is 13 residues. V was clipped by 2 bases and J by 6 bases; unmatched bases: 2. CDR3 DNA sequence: TGTGCCAGCAGCTTAGACAGGGGCCAGACCCAGTACATC. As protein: CASSLDRGQTQYI.